The T cell receptor beta chain described here comes from a study of T cells expressing NK-cell markers. As for the study in general: Seven of eight sequenced donors tested HCMV-seropositive; one tested seronegative.

UMIs accompanied the 5'RACE template switching by which TCR beta cDNA was made. TCRdb re-analyzed the 5' RACE reads; it lists each CDR3 protein once, without DNA. The sample table includes roughly 390,000 distinct CDR3 sequences. This CDR3 has 14 amino acids. CDR1 is SGHRS, CDR2 YFSETQ, per germline. This sequence was found in a man between 18 and 69 years old in good health. Material for sequencing was blood T cells: a sorted CD56 or NKG2C T cell subset, CD4+ or CD8+ T cells, or bulk PBMC T cells (not recorded which). The chain links TRBV5-1 to TRBJ2-7; the TCRdb D gene call, TRBD1, has no DNA to confirm it. The CDR3 here is CASSRGTGYLEQYF.